This TCR beta chain was observed in a study of blood T cell repertoires in COVID-19 (dated by TCRdb to 2019 to 2021). With respect to the entire study: Samples from collaborators originated in the United States, Italy and Spain and spanned both the acute and convalescent phases of COVID-19. The samples were drawn from two sources: the first 160 participants of the ongoing ImmuneRACE study, and fewer than 1,500 subjects contributed by 6 global collaborators. The dataset comprised deeply sampled blood TCRbeta repertoires from subjects exposed to, actively infected with, or recovered from COVID-19. The repertoires were released in a freely available public database meant as a resource for research on the immune response to SARS-CoV-2. The prospective study material was composed of cDNA or gDNA derived from T cells, B-cell-depleted T cells, or PBMCs. HLA class I and class II types, where available, came from metadata supplied by the sample provider rather than from assay-based typing. A de-identified subject ID, COVID-19 status, age in years and sex were almost always included in the sample metadata.

Findings and caveats that apply to the study as a whole: Clinical and demographic metadata were provided uncurated, with the amount varying by source and participant.

TCRbeta CDR3 regions were amplified from genomic DNA using the immunoSEQ Assay, a bias-controlled multiplex PCR. The authors processed their data as follows. The number of nucleated cells in each sample was estimated by amplification of reference gene primers within the assay. Sequence reads were collapsed and filtered to measure the absolute abundance of every unique TCRbeta CDR3 rearrangement. For each sample, productive Simpson clonality was calculated as the square root of Simpson's diversity index over productive rearrangements. Not all clones reach the TCRdb copy of this immuneACCESS table, which keeps in-frame sequences only. Checked studies attribute under half of the gap to unresolved V genes and leave the rest unexplained. That table supplies the V and J calls and clone size; D and trimming were determined from the DNA. The sample table holds 110,000 to 150,000 clones, of which 75% to 85% were seen once. Together, the top ten hold about 5% of the sample.

As for this clone: It has no known antigen specificity. Per-base quality was not reported, and no clone a single base away is much larger than it.

Whole blood was collected in K2EDTA tubes by collaborating institutions according to the institutions' own protocols. For TCRbeta analysis, collaborators shipped samples in one of three forms: frozen whole blood, isolated PBMCs, or DNA extracted from either of those sample types. The germline V end is reduced by 4 bases and the J end by 4 bases; junction bases left unmatched: 6. Taken from the germline V gene, the CDR1 and CDR2 loops are SGHTA and FQGNSA. The CDR3 sequence holds 14 residues, the cysteine and phenylalanine included. Here the CDR3 DNA is all that survives: 42 bases in frame from base 1.

This chain joins TRBV7-2 to TRBJ2-7; 8 bases in the junction line up with TRBD1. The TCR was taken from a woman in her fifties or sixties with acute or convalescent COVID-19. Input material: peripheral blood. The nucleotide sequence is given as TGTGCCAGCAGCTACCGGGACAGGACTTACGAGCAGTACTTC. This sequence encodes CASSYRDRTYEQYF.